Following are 29 T cell receptor beta chains from one sample sequenced in a study of CD8 T cells in ankylosing spondylitis. One entry per CDR3 protein results from TCRdb running MiXCR on the 5' RACE reads. Of hundreds of thousands of distinct CDR3 sequences listed, around 8% are singletons. The sample was blood, either unsorted or a sorted T cell fraction (not recorded which). The receptors were sampled from a female donor with ankylosing spondylitis or in good health (not recorded which).

This clonotype was counted many times. The chain carries TRBV12-3 or TRBV12-4 and TRBJ2-3, with 11 bases identical to TRBD2. The CDR3 spans 15 residues. J lost 3 bases, V lost 4 bases, and 3 bases had no gene match. The CDR3 coding sequence is TGTGCCAGCAGTTCTCTAGCGGGAGGAACAGATACGCAGTATTTT. Protein: CASSSLAGGTDTQYF.

In this sample, this clonotype turned up many times. The chain joins TRBV19 to TRBJ2-1; perhaps D is TRBD1 or TRBD2 (7 bases each). Germline loops: CDR1 LNHDA, CDR2 SQIVND (reference sequence). V gave up 10 bases and J gave up 5 bases, with 21 bases separating them. This CDR3 has 15 amino acids. This chain's CDR3 is CATKGAASGDNEQFF. Written as DNA, the CDR3 is TGTGCCACCAAGGGGGCGGCTAGCGGAGACAATGAGCAGTTCTTC.

This clonotype has just a few counts. This CDR3 reads CASSIVALAGVSEQFF. The DNA of the CDR3 is TGTGCCAGTAGTATAGTTGCGCTAGCGGGAGTGAGTGAGCAGTTCTTC. This chain joins TRBV19 and TRBJ2-1; 10 nucleotides agree with TRBD2. The CDR3 runs 16 residues. Germline CDR1 reads LNHDA; CDR2 reads SQIVND (reference sequence). After removal of 1 base from V and 9 bases from J, the junction contained 9 bases not matched to a gene.

This clonotype was recorded at least ten times. The J gene is TRBJ2-7, the V gene TRBV7-8, with TRBD2 matching over 9 bases. The CDR3 consists of 16 residues. Germline V gives CDR1 SGHVS, CDR2 FQNEAQ. V trimming: 2 bases; J trimming: 3 bases; junction bases outside the gene matches: 8. The CDR3 sequence is CASSLSSGVNLYEQYF. CDR3 DNA sequence: TGTGCCAGCAGCTTATCTAGCGGGGTTAATCTCTACGAGCAGTACTTC.

Only a few counts were recorded for this clonotype. Just one base apart from a much larger clone, this may be a read error. This chain uses TRBV28 with TRBJ2-2; maybe TRBD1 (6 bases). Trimming took 6 bases from V and 4 from J, leaving 9 bases between them. This CDR3 contains 13 residues. Looked up from germline, CDR1 is MDHEN and CDR2 is SYDVKM. CDR3 sequence: CASSNRVTGELFF. The CDR3 nucleotides read TGTGCCAGCAGCAACAGGGTCACCGGGGAGCTGTTTTTT.

On this clonotype: A read error is possible here, since a much larger clone lies one base away. The CDR3 region is CASSQLGGIGEQFF. For the CDR3, the DNA is TGTGCCAGCAGCCAATTAGGCGGGATTGGTGAGCAGTTCTTC. This chain links TRBV3-1 with TRBJ2-1, with a tentative D call TRBD2 (6 bases). CDR3 length: 14 residues. V was clipped by 2 bases and J by 9 bases, with 14 bases between them. Germline V lookup: CDR1 LGHDT, CDR2 YNNKEL (reference sequence).

This clonotype was seen many times. The genes are TRBV19 and TRBJ1-5; TRBD1 might be the D (5 bases). The germline V gene has CDR1 LNHDA and CDR2 SQIVND (reference sequence). With 7 bases removed from V and 0 bases from J, the gap between germline ends came to 10 bases. CDR3 size: 14 residues. Here the CDR3 reads CASNSQGSNQPQHF. CDR3 DNA: TGTGCCAGTAATTCCCAGGGTAGCAATCAGCCCCAGCATTTT.

The gene calls are TRBV20-1 and TRBJ2-3; 12 nucleotides align to TRBD2. Germline values: CDR1 DFQATT, CDR2 SNEGSKA (reference sequence). J lost 1 base, V lost 6 bases, and 2 bases had no gene match. This CDR3 is 14 amino acids long. The DNA for the CDR3 is TGCAGTGCGCTAGCGGGAGGGCGCACAGATACGCAGTATTTT. The encoded protein is CSALAGGRTDTQYF.

This clonotype was picked up many times. J is TRBJ2-2 and V is TRBV24-1; possibly TRBD1 for D (6 bases). CDR1 and CDR2 from the germline V gene are KGHDR and SFDVKD. Between the trimmed V and J ends, which lost 3 bases and 6 bases, there was a span of 19 bases. CDR3 length: 17 residues. CDR3 bases: TGTGCCACCAGTGATCCCGGGACATTGGGTACCGCCGGGGAGCTGTTTTTT. This codes for CATSDPGTLGTAGELFF.

The sample holds many counts of this clonotype. The CDR3 DNA follows: TGCAGCGTTGAAAAGGGACAGGACAACTCCTACGAGCAGTACTTC. It translates to CSVEKGQDNSYEQYF. This sequence joins TRBV29-1 and TRBJ2-7; 8 positions agree with TRBD1. Per the germline V gene, CDR1 is SQVTM and CDR2 is ANQGSEA. Trimming cost V 2 bases and J 0 bases; bases outside gene matches: 6. CDR3 size: 15 residues.

The table lists this clonotype with many counts. This rearrangement joins TRBV3-1 to TRBJ2-5; D possibly corresponds to TRBD2 (6 bases). Germline-derived CDR1 and CDR2 are LGHDT and YNNKEL (reference sequence). The V end was cut by 0 bases, the J end by 3 bases, with 11 bases between. The CDR3 consists of 15 residues. The CDR3 reads CASSQDHVAEETQYF. CDR3 nucleotide sequence: TGTGCCAGCAGCCAAGATCATGTAGCGGAAGAGACCCAGTACTTC.

This clonotype was counted at least ten times. The rearrangement joins TRBV20-1 to TRBJ1-2; D possibly corresponds to TRBD1 (6 bases). CDR1 and CDR2 (germline): DFQATT, SNEGSKA (reference sequence). This CDR3 comprises 13 residues. The germline V and J ends were trimmed by 3 bases and 7 bases, with 15 bases remaining between them. The CDR3 here is CSASRQARSGYTF. Here the CDR3 DNA reads TGCAGTGCTAGCAGACAGGCGCGGTCTGGCTACACCTTC.

About this clonotype itself: This may stem from a read error, because a much larger clone lies one nucleotide away. J is TRBJ1-5 and V is TRBV3-1; a possible D gene is TRBD1 (5 bases). CDR1 LGHDT and CDR2 YNNKEL come from the germline V gene (reference sequence). V was clipped by 6 bases and J by 5 bases, with 14 bases between them. The CDR3 is 14 amino acids. DNA for the CDR3: TGTGCCAGCAGACAACGGCAGGGTTATCAGCCCCAGCATTTT. This codes for CASRQRQGYQPQHF.

This clonotype was counted many times. V is TRBV28 and J is TRBJ2-2; a possible D gene is TRBD2 (5 bases). CDR1 MDHEN and CDR2 SYDVKM come from the germline V gene. There are 14 residues in the CDR3. The V end lost 5 bases, the J end lost 7 bases, and 14 bases lay between the germline ends. In DNA, the CDR3 is TGTGCCAGCAGTCCCCCCGGGGAACACGGGGAGCTGTTTTTT. Translated, it gives CASSPPGEHGELFF. Full variable domain (remainder filled in from reference TRBV28 and TRBJ2-2): DVKVTQSSRYLVKRTGEKVFLECVQDMDHENMFWYRQDPGLGLRLIYFSYDVKMKEKGDIPEGYSVSREKKERFSLILESASTNQTSMYLCASSPPGEHGELFFGEGSRLTVL.

This clonotype has only a few counts. The chain uses TRBV28 and TRBJ2-2; D remains unclear. V lost 4 bases to trimming and J lost 0 bases, with 6 bases between them. CDR3 length: 14 amino acids. The germline V gene encodes CDR1 MDHEN and CDR2 SYDVKM. The CDR3 protein is CASSYQPNTGELFF. CDR3 sequence (DNA): TGTGCCAGCAGTTATCAGCCGAACACCGGGGAGCTGTTTTTT. Filled out from reference TRBV28 and TRBJ2-2, the complete variable domain reads DVKVTQSSRYLVKRTGEKVFLECVQDMDHENMFWYRQDPGLGLRLIYFSYDVKMKEKGDIPEGYSVSREKKERFSLILESASTNQTSMYLCASSYQPNTGELFFGEGSRLTVL.

This clonotype was picked up many times. This chain joins TRBV11-2 and TRBJ2-2, with D unclear. The V gene's germline CDR1 is SGHAT and CDR2 FQNNGV. V was pared by 0 bases and J by 4 bases, with 6 bases between. CDR3 length equals 14 residues. CDR3 region: CASSLDRGTGELFF. The CDR3 DNA is TGTGCCAGCAGCTTAGATAGAGGCACCGGGGAGCTGTTTTTT.

This clonotype occurred many times. J is TRBJ1-3 and V is TRBV3-1; D uncertain. This CDR3 contains 16 residues. Germline assignment: CDR1 LGHDT and CDR2 YNNKEL (reference sequence). The V end was cut by 3 bases, the J end by 4 bases, with 16 bases between. The chain's CDR3 is CASSQQAIPGGNTIYF. Written as DNA, the CDR3 is TGTGCCAGCAGCCAGCAAGCTATTCCGGGGGGAAACACCATATATTTT.

This clonotype was recorded many times. The chain combines TRBV11-2 with TRBJ2-7; D uncertain. Trimming pared 0 bases from V and 3 bases from J, leaving 9 bases between. Germline V gene lookup returns CDR1 SGHAT and CDR2 FQNNGV. The CDR3 length is 14 residues. The CDR3 reads CASSLDLLGYEQYF. Here the CDR3 DNA reads TGTGCCAGCAGCTTAGATCTCCTAGGCTACGAGCAGTACTTC.

This clonotype appeared a few times. The chain recombines TRBV4-3 with TRBJ2-3; 8 nucleotides line up with TRBD2. The CDR3 is 16 amino acids. Germline CDR1 reads LGHNA; CDR2 reads YSLEER. The V gene end was trimmed by 2 bases and the J gene end by 4 bases; junction bases not matched to a gene: 8. CDR3 bases: TGCGCCAGCAGCCAATATCCAGCGGGAGAGGCAGATACGCAGTATTTT. It encodes CASSQYPAGEADTQYF.

In this sample, this clonotype turned up many times. The chain joins TRBV20-1 to TRBJ2-2; 8 bases line up with TRBD2. The CDR3 length is 16 residues. Trimming cost V 0 bases and J 8 bases; bases outside gene matches: 11. Germline V gives CDR1 DFQATT, CDR2 SNEGSKA (reference sequence). CDR3 sequence: CSAREPSGGRGGELFF. DNA of the CDR3: TGCAGTGCTAGAGAACCTTCGGGGGGGAGAGGGGGGGAGCTGTTTTTT.

This clonotype has at least ten counts. The J gene is TRBJ2-7, the V gene TRBV7-2; D may match TRBD1 or TRBD2 (5 bases each). V lost 0 bases, J lost 5 bases, and 14 bases lay in between. Germline V CDR1 and CDR2: SGHTA, FQGNSA. CDR3 length equals 15 residues. CDR3 residues: CASSLATNGAHEQYF. For the CDR3, the DNA is TGTGCCAGCAGCTTAGCGACGAACGGGGCACACGAGCAGTACTTC.

This clonotype was seen more than once but under ten times. J is TRBJ2-5 and V is TRBV20-1, with 9 bases identical to TRBD2. CDR1 and CDR2 from the germline V gene are DFQATT and SNEGSKA (reference sequence). V trimming: 6 bases; J trimming: 5 bases; junction bases outside the gene matches: 25. This CDR3 region has 19 residues. The CDR3 region is CSALGGQGMLAGLRETQYF. As DNA, the CDR3 is TGCAGTGCCCTAGGTGGGCAGGGGATGCTAGCGGGACTTCGGGAGACCCAGTACTTC.

This clonotype was counted ten times or more. The CDR3 DNA sequence: TGCGCCAGCAGCGCCGACAGTAGCAATCAGCCCCAGCATTTT. The encoded protein is CASSADSSNQPQHF. The rearrangement links TRBV5-1 to TRBJ1-5, with D maybe TRBD1 (5 bases). Trimming shortened V by 4 bases and J by 0 bases, and 8 bases separated the two germline ends. Germline loops: CDR1 SGHRS, CDR2 YFSETQ. The CDR3 sequence is 14 residues long.

This clonotype was observed a few times. The V gene is TRBV7-9, the J gene TRBJ2-2; the D is unclear. CDR1 is SEHNR, CDR2 FQNEAQ, per germline (reference sequence). There are 14 residues in the CDR3. V gave up 3 bases and J gave up 1 base, with 6 bases separating them. CDR3 in amino acids: CASSFYGNTGELFF. In DNA form, the CDR3 reads TGTGCCAGCAGCTTCTACGGGAACACCGGGGAGCTGTTTTTT.

This clonotype was seen ten or more times. This chain connects TRBV7-9 to TRBJ2-1; 7 bases line up with TRBD2. CDR1 is SEHNR and CDR2 is FQNEAQ in the germline V gene (reference sequence). V was pared by 4 bases and J by 4 bases, with 1 base of the junction left unmatched. The CDR3 consists of 13 residues. This CDR3 is CASSSLAYNEQFF. In DNA form, the CDR3 reads TGTGCCAGCAGCTCACTAGCGTACAATGAGCAGTTCTTC.

The V call is TRBV15, the J call TRBJ2-7, with D possibly being TRBD1 or TRBD2 (5 bases each). Deletions cut 0 bases from V and 6 bases from J, with 15 bases between. CDR3 size: 15 residues. Germline V gives CDR1 LNHNV, CDR2 YYDKDF (reference sequence). The CDR3 protein is CATSRDGALRAEQYF. CDR3 nucleotide sequence: TGTGCCACCAGCAGAGATGGGGCGTTGAGGGCCGAGCAGTACTTC.

This clonotype was seen repeatedly, ten times or more. This sequence joins TRBV20-1 and TRBJ1-1, with D possibly matching TRBD1 (6 bases). Trimming cost V 3 bases and J 5 bases, with 13 bases left between them. The CDR3 sequence is 13 residues long. From germline, CDR1 is DFQATT and CDR2 SNEGSKA (reference sequence). The CDR3 DNA reads TGCAGTGCTAGGGGGGCCCGGGGTACTGAAGCTTTCTTT. It is translated as CSARGARGTEAFF.

This clonotype was detected many times. The chain couples TRBV7-8 to TRBJ2-1; D is unresolved. Trimming cost V 6 bases and J 1 base, with 4 bases left between them. In germline, CDR1 is SGHVS, CDR2 FQNEAQ. This CDR3 is built from 12 residues. For the CDR3, the DNA is TGTGCCAGCAGGGGGTCCTACAATGAGCAGTTCTTC. Translated: CASRGSYNEQFF.

This clonotype was found many times. The chain has TRBV4-3 and TRBJ2-1; tentatively, D is TRBD2 (5 bases). Germline CDR1 and CDR2: LGHNA and YSLEER. Deletions cut 0 bases from V and 10 bases from J, with 10 bases between. The CDR3 spans 13 residues. In DNA form, the CDR3 reads TGCGCCAGCAGCCAAGATTTGGGGAGCGAGCAGTTCTTC. Amino acid sequence: CASSQDLGSEQFF.